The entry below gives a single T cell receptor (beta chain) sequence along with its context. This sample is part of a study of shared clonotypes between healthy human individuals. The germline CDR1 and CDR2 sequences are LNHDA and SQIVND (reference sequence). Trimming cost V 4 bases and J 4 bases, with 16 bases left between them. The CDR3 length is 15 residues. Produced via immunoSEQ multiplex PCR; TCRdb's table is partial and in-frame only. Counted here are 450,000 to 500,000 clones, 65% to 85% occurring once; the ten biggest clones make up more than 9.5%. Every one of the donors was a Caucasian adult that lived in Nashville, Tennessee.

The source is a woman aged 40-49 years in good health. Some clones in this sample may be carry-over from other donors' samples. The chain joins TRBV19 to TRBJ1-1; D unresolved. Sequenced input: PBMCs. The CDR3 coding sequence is TGTGCCAGTAGTACCCTAAGGTGGGGAGGCACTGAAGCTTTCTTT. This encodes CASSTLRWGGTEAFF.